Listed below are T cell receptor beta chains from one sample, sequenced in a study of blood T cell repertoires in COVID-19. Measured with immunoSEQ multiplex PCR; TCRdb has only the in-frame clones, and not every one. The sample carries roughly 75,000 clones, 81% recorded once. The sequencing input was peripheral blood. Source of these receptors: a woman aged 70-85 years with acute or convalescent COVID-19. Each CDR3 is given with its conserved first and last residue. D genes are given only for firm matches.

cdr3_aa: CAWRPQGDNYGYTF; j_call: TRBJ1-2; d_call: TRBD1; v_call: TRBV30
cdr3_aa: CASSGTAYTEAFF; j_call: TRBJ1-1; d_call: TRBD1; v_call: TRBV6-2/TRBV6-3
cdr3_aa: CATRGAGGNEQFF; j_call: TRBJ2-1; d_call: TRBD2; v_call: TRBV24-1
cdr3_aa: CASSDTSTGGDNTEAFF; j_call: TRBJ1-1; d_call: TRBD1; v_call: TRBV2
cdr3_aa: CASSYGDQETQYF; j_call: TRBJ2-5; d_call: .; v_call: TRBV12-3/TRBV12-4
cdr3_aa: CASSRDREEGAFF; j_call: TRBJ1-1; d_call: TRBD1; v_call: TRBV19
cdr3_aa: CASSQWQNTGELFF; j_call: TRBJ2-2; d_call: .; v_call: TRBV28
cdr3_aa: CASSSLRDRDYEQYF; j_call: TRBJ2-7; d_call: TRBD1; v_call: TRBV27
cdr3_aa: CASSQSQGYQETQYF; j_call: TRBJ2-5; d_call: TRBD1; v_call: TRBV4-2
cdr3_aa: CASSPTSGNLNEQFF; j_call: TRBJ2-1; d_call: TRBD2; v_call: TRBV7-3
cdr3_aa: CASSTDRDRGGTEAFF; j_call: TRBJ1-1; d_call: TRBD1; v_call: TRBV19
cdr3_aa: CASSEISGGNQPQHF; j_call: TRBJ1-5; d_call: .; v_call: TRBV6-1
cdr3_aa: CASSSQGALREQYF; j_call: TRBJ2-7; d_call: TRBD1; v_call: TRBV7-8
cdr3_aa: CASSRDRANTGELFF; j_call: TRBJ2-2; d_call: .; v_call: TRBV6-5
cdr3_aa: CASSRTATYEQYF; j_call: TRBJ2-7; d_call: .; v_call: TRBV2
cdr3_aa: CASSLDRGNTEAFF; j_call: TRBJ1-1; d_call: .; v_call: TRBV5-1
cdr3_aa: CAWSPTRSGANVLTF; j_call: TRBJ2-6; d_call: .; v_call: TRBV30
cdr3_aa: CASSWGPGLATDTQYF; j_call: TRBJ2-3; d_call: TRBD2; v_call: TRBV5-1
cdr3_aa: CASSLYRFDNSPLHF; j_call: TRBJ1-6; d_call: .; v_call: TRBV27
cdr3_aa: CASSQQGAQPQHF; j_call: TRBJ1-5; d_call: TRBD1; v_call: TRBV3-1/TRBV3-2
cdr3_aa: CASTYADRSEAFF; j_call: TRBJ1-1; d_call: .; v_call: TRBV9
cdr3_aa: CASSLLAGGSEQFF; j_call: TRBJ2-1; d_call: TRBD2; v_call: TRBV4-2
cdr3_aa: CSVEAVTGGAQYF; j_call: TRBJ2-5; d_call: .; v_call: TRBV29-1
cdr3_aa: CASSQVGISSPLHF; j_call: TRBJ1-6; d_call: .; v_call: TRBV14
cdr3_aa: CASSLSHRVTTEAFF; j_call: TRBJ1-1; d_call: .; v_call: TRBV27
cdr3_aa: CASRGITGELFF; j_call: TRBJ2-2; d_call: .; v_call: TRBV7-2
cdr3_aa: CASIWSTTSEAFF; j_call: TRBJ1-1; d_call: .; v_call: TRBV28
cdr3_aa: CASSLAPSVYGYTF; j_call: TRBJ1-2; d_call: .; v_call: TRBV5-1
cdr3_aa: CASSRRSLDNYGYTF; j_call: TRBJ1-2; d_call: .; v_call: TRBV3-1/TRBV3-2
cdr3_aa: CASRPGQINTEAFF; j_call: TRBJ1-1; d_call: TRBD1; v_call: TRBV3-1/TRBV3-2
cdr3_aa: CASSSSGTGSLYGYTF; j_call: TRBJ1-2; d_call: TRBD1; v_call: TRBV7-9
cdr3_aa: CASSDTGGPGTEAFF; j_call: TRBJ1-1; d_call: .; v_call: TRBV10-2
cdr3_aa: CASSVEGALWNEQFF; j_call: TRBJ2-1; d_call: TRBD1; v_call: TRBV9
cdr3_aa: CASREPGLGNSPLHF; j_call: TRBJ1-6; d_call: .; v_call: TRBV19
cdr3_aa: CASSTPGQRAGNTIYF; j_call: TRBJ1-3; d_call: .; v_call: TRBV19
cdr3_aa: CASSQPRGQGLYEQYF; j_call: TRBJ2-7; d_call: TRBD1; v_call: TRBV4-1
cdr3_aa: CASSVGTGSYNEQFF; j_call: TRBJ2-1; d_call: TRBD1; v_call: TRBV18
cdr3_aa: CASSLEGSGRAEDTQYF; j_call: TRBJ2-3; d_call: TRBD2; v_call: TRBV5-1
cdr3_aa: CASSLSGGTGELFF; j_call: TRBJ2-2; d_call: TRBD2; v_call: TRBV11-2
cdr3_aa: CASSLGVSGGRVETQYF; j_call: TRBJ2-5; d_call: TRBD2; v_call: TRBV28